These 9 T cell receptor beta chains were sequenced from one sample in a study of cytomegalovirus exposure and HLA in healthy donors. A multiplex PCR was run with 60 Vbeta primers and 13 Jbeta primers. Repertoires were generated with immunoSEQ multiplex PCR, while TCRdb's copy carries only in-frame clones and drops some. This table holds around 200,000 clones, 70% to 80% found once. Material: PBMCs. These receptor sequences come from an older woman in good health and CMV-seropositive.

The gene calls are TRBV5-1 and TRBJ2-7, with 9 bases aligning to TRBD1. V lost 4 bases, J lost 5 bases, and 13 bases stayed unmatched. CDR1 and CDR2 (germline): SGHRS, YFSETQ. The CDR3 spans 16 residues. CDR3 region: CASSPITGGSSHEQYF. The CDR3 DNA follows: TGCGCCAGCAGCCCGATCACAGGGGGCTCCTCGCACGAGCAGTACTTC.

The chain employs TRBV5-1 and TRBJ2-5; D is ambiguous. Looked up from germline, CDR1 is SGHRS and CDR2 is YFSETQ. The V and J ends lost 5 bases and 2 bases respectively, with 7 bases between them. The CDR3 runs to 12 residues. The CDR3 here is CASSNSQETQYF. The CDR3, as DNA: TGCGCCAGCAGTAACTCACAAGAGACCCAGTACTTC.

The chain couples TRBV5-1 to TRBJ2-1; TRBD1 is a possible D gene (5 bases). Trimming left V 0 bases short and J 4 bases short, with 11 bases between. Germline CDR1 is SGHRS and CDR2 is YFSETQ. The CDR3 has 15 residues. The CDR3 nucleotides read TGCGCCAGCAGCTTGGTTAAGGGGATTTACAATGAGCAGTTCTTC. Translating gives CASSLVKGIYNEQFF.

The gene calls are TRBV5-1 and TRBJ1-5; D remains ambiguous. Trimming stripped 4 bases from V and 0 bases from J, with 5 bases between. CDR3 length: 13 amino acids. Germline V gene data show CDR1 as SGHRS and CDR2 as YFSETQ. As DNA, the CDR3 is TGCGCCAGCAGCGTTTATAGCAATCAGCCCCAGCATTTT. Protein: CASSVYSNQPQHF.

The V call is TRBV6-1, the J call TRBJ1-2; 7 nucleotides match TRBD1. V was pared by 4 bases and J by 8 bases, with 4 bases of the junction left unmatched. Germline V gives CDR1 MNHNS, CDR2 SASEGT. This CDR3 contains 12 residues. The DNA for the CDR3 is TGTGCCAGCAGTGTTACAGGGGTCGGCTACACCTTC. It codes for CASSVTGVGYTF.

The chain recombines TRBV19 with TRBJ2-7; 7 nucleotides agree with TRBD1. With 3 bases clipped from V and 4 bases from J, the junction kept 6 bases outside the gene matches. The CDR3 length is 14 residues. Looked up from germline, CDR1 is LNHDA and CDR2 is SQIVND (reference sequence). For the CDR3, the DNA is TGTGCCAGTAGTATTAAGGGGACAGTGTACGAGCAGTACTTC. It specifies CASSIKGTVYEQYF.

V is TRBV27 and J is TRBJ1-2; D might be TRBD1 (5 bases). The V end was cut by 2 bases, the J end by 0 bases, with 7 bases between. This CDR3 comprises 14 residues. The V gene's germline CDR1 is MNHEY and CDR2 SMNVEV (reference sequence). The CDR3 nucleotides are TGTGCCAGCAGTTTAGACAGCTCTAACTATGGCTACACCTTC. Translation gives CASSLDSSNYGYTF.

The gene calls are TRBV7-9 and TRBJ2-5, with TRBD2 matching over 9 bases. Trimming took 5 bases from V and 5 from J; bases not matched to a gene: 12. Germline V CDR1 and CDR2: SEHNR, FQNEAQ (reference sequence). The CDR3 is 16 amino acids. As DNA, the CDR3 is TGTGCCAGCAGCCTAGATCTTAGCGGGAGAACGGAGACCCAGTACTTC. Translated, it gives CASSLDLSGRTETQYF.

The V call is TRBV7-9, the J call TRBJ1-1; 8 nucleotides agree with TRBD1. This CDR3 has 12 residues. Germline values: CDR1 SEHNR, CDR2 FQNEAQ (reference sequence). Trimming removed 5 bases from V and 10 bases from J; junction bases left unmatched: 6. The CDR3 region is CASSLPGTGAFF. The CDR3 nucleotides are TGTGCCAGCAGCCTACCCGGGACAGGAGCTTTCTTT.